This T cell receptor beta chain was sequenced during a study of T cells in Graves' hyperthyroidism and ophthalmopathy. This clonotype was seen at least ten times. Germline V CDR1 and CDR2: DFQATT, SNEGSKA (reference sequence). With 4 bases clipped from V and 5 bases from J, the junction kept 14 bases outside the gene matches. The CDR3 runs 15 residues. Amplified TCR beta CDR3 regions came from RNA transcripts. Primed by the HTBI set, a first-round RT-PCR was run on the TCR CDR3. MiXCR, run by TCRdb on the multiplex PCR reads, gives a single entry per CDR3 protein. The table lists approximately 690,000 distinct CDR3 sequences, 20% of them singletons.

V gene TRBV20-1 combines with J gene TRBJ2-7; 7 bases map to TRBD1. Sequencing was performed on blood. This TCR was sampled from a man aged 25-45 years with Graves' ophthalmopathy. The CDR3: CSAIEIQGLLHEQYF. In nucleotides, the CDR3 is TGCAGTGCTATCGAGATACAGGGGTTGTTGCACGAGCAGTACTTC.